This T cell receptor beta chain is from a study of glioma-infiltrating T cells. The iRepertoire nested amplicon-rescue multiplex PCR amplified TCR alpha and beta CDR3s from RNA. Input was 100-400 ng of tissue mRNA or PBMC total RNA. MiXCR was run by TCRdb on the multiplex PCR reads, yielding one entry per CDR3 protein. Among some 5,800 distinct CDR3 sequences listed, about 28% were seen once. CDR3 length: 13 residues. V lost 1 base and J lost 5, with 8 bases in between. From germline, CDR1 is SGHTA and CDR2 FQGNSA. Judged by abundance, this clonotype is medium-sized. Its antigen is unknown. Findings and limits, study-wide: Only very few CDR3 sequences appeared in both tissue and blood.

The chain joins TRBV7-2 to TRBJ1-2; D remains unclear. Sequenced sample: glioma tissue, nonneoplastic brain tissue, or PBMCs (not recorded which). The clonotype was recovered from a human donor with low-grade glioma or glioblastoma, undergoing nonglioma brain surgery, or in good health (not recorded which). CDR3 sequence (DNA): TGTGCCAGCAGCTTAGGTCGCCAGTATGGCTACACCTTC. Protein sequence: CASSLGRQYGYTF.